These 13 T cell receptor beta chains originate from one sample sequenced in a study of cytomegalovirus exposure and HLA in healthy donors (dated by TCRdb to the late 2010s). The method behind the library was the immunoSEQ multiplex PCR assay. For the multiplex PCR, a mixture combining 60 forward primers for TCR Vbeta segments and 13 reverse primers for TCR Jbeta segments was used. What TCRdb holds here is the immuneACCESS table cut down to in-frame rearrangements. Part of the clones is not present; checked against another copy, under half of the missing clones reflect an unresolved V gene, and the others are unexplained. The sample records around 110,000 clones, over 65% of which are singletons. The ten top clones hold under 9% of the sample. The specimen was PBMCs. The source of these receptors is a middle-aged woman in good health and CMV-seropositive.

The rearrangement uses TRBV5-1 and TRBJ1-2, with 8 positions matching TRBD1. Germline loops: CDR1 SGHRS, CDR2 YFSETQ. The V segment lost 4 bases and the J segment 7 bases; nucleotides outside the gene matches: 9. CDR3 length equals 14 residues. The CDR3 loop reads CASSHGQGGPGYTF. The CDR3, as DNA: TGCGCCAGCAGCCACGGACAGGGAGGCCCTGGCTACACCTTC.

The chain joins TRBV10-2 to TRBJ1-3; 9 nucleotides line up with TRBD1. CDR3 length: 15 residues. Germline-derived CDR1 and CDR2 are WSHSY and SAAADI. Germline trimming cut 3 bases from V and 2 bases from J; bases unmatched to any gene: 2. CDR3 amino acids: CASSDHRGPGNTIYF. Here the CDR3 DNA reads TGCGCCAGCAGTGACCACAGGGGGCCTGGAAACACCATATATTTT.

The chain recombines TRBV7-8 with TRBJ2-3; weak D call: TRBD1 (6 bases). The germline V and J ends were trimmed by 8 bases and 2 bases, with 14 bases remaining between them. Per germline, CDR1 SGHVS and CDR2 FQNEAQ. The CDR3 is 14 residues long. As DNA, the CDR3 is TGTGCCAGCGCGACAGGTTCCCTCACAGATACGCAGTATTTT. It is translated as CASATGSLTDTQYF.

This clone was observed a handful of times. The CDR3 loop is CASSVQTSTDTQYF. CDR3 bases: TGTGCCAGCAGCGTACAGACTAGCACAGATACGCAGTATTTT. J is TRBJ2-3 and V is TRBV9; D unclear. V lost 1 base and J 0 bases, leaving 6 bases between the germline ends. The CDR3 consists of 14 residues. The germline V gene has CDR1 SGDLS and CDR2 YYNGEE.

The table lists this clone with a few counts. The CDR3 spells CSVVAGGGGEQFF. The DNA of the CDR3 is TGCAGCGTTGTCGCGGGAGGAGGAGGTGAGCAGTTCTTC. The V gene is TRBV29-1, the J gene TRBJ2-1; 8 bases match TRBD2. This CDR3 comprises 13 residues. J lost 9 bases, V lost 4 bases, and 8 bases had no gene match. Germline-derived CDR1 and CDR2 are SQVTM and ANQGSEA.

The chain has TRBV27 and TRBJ2-3, with 13 nucleotides matching TRBD2. From germline, CDR1 is MNHEY and CDR2 SMNVEV (reference sequence). The CDR3 is 16 amino acids. J was trimmed by 10 bases and V by 6 bases; bases with no gene match: 13. The CDR3 spells CASSSTGLAGVHPQYF. Written as DNA, the CDR3 is TGTGCCAGCAGCTCTACTGGACTAGCGGGGGTCCATCCGCAGTATTTT.

This clone has just a few counts. The chain employs TRBV21-1 and TRBJ1-1; the table's D call of TRBD1 was not tested on the DNA. TRBV21-1 is a documented pseudogene. The CDR3 is 13 amino acids. CDR3 in DNA: TGTGCCAGCAGCTTCCGGGACAGGGGAGAAGCTTTCTTT. As protein: CASSFRDRGEAFF.

V is TRBV9 and J is TRBJ2-5, with 9 positions matching TRBD2. J gave up 7 bases and V 0 bases, and 10 bases lay outside the gene matches. This CDR3 spans 16 amino acids. Germline V gene lookup returns CDR1 SGDLS and CDR2 YYNGEE. For the CDR3, the DNA is TGTGCCAGCAGCGTAGGGATTAGCGGGGGCCGCGGGACCCAGTACTTC. Its translation: CASSVGISGGRGTQYF.

This clone was seen just once. The CDR3 DNA follows: TGCAGCGTTGCGCAGTGGAGGACTGAAGCTTTCTTT. Its protein is CSVAQWRTEAFF. This chain connects TRBV29-1 to TRBJ1-1; D is ambiguous. The germline V gene has CDR1 SQVTM and CDR2 ANQGSEA. V lost 4 bases and J 5 bases, leaving 11 bases between the germline ends. There are 12 residues in the CDR3.

V gene TRBV12-5 combines with J gene TRBJ2-7; D gene ambiguous. This CDR3 contains 9 residues. Trimming left V 11 bases short and J 2 bases short, with 4 bases between. The germline V gene has CDR1 LGHNT and CDR2 FRNRAP. CDR3 nucleotide sequence: TGTGCTTACACCTACGAGCAGTACTTC. Protein sequence: CAYTYEQYF.

This sequence joins TRBV5-1 and TRBJ1-3; 7 bases map to TRBD1. CDR1 and CDR2 from the germline V gene are SGHRS and YFSETQ. Trimming took 4 bases from V and 4 from J; bases not matched to a gene: 5. The CDR3 spans 14 residues. The CDR3 region has the DNA TGCGCCAGCAGCGCCGGGACAGACGGAAACACCATATATTTT. Its translation: CASSAGTDGNTIYF.

There are a few counts of this clone. The junction and the germline gene differ at one end; a read error may be behind it. The chain is built from TRBV6-5 and TRBJ1-2; TRBD1 is a possible D gene (6 bases). Germline CDR1 and CDR2: MNHEY and SVGAGI. CDR3 length: 12 amino acids. Here the CDR3 DNA reads TGTGCCAGCAGTTACGCCTCCGGACAGAGGAACTTC. Translation: CASSYASGQRNF.

This rearrangement joins TRBV18 to TRBJ1-6; D is possibly TRBD1 (5 bases). The germline V and J ends were trimmed by 2 bases and 8 bases, with 13 bases remaining between them. The CDR3 extends over 15 amino acids. Germline lookup yields CDR1 KGHSH and CDR2 LQKENI. In DNA, the CDR3 is TGTGCCAGCTCACCATCCTCAGGGATGGATTCACCCCTCCACTTT. This codes for CASSPSSGMDSPLHF.